The text below deals with one TCR beta chain. The data are from a study of CD8 T cells in Susac syndrome. Random hexamers were used to reverse transcribe the RNA input (roughly 0.5 to 1 ug). The TCR beta CDR3 was amplified by immunoSEQ multiplex PCR across 54 Vbeta, 13 Jbeta. One entry per CDR3 protein results from TCRdb running MiXCR on the immunoSEQ multiplex PCR reads. The sample records 140,000 to 150,000 distinct CDR3 sequences, around 96% being singletons. CDR1 and CDR2 from the germline V gene are MNHEY and SVGAGI. V was pared by 5 bases and J by 10 bases, with 11 bases of the junction left unmatched. The CDR3 is made up of 14 amino acids. The T cells that were sequenced for TCR beta were CD8+ and CD4+ cells from blood. Each multiple sclerosis control was a treatment-naive patient with relapsing-remitting disease that was either stable or active. Both CD4+ and CD8+ T cells were negatively isolated, and TEMRA cells underwent FACS enrichment.

This TCR was recovered from a human donor with multiple sclerosis. The rearrangement uses TRBV6-5 and TRBJ2-1; 7 bases match TRBD2. The sequenced material came from CD4+ T cells from PBMCs. The CDR3: CASSLSLAVKEQFF. The CDR3 nucleotides read TGTGCCAGCAGTCTCTCCCTAGCGGTTAAGGAGCAGTTCTTC.